This TCR beta chain came from a study of CD8+CD57+ T cells in acquired aplastic anemia. Overall study: Sorted CD4+ and CD8+ cells gave a mean 3.2 ug DNA, range roughly 0.2 to 27.4 ug. Study-wide findings and caveats: Patients and controls shared fewer than 30 CD8+ CDR3 sequences.

The table lists this clonotype with many counts. Its antigen is unidentified. Genomic DNA, serving as template, underwent TCR beta VDJ and CDR3 profiling. TCRdb processed the reads anew with MiXCR; each CDR3 protein has one entry. Seen here are about 190,000 distinct CDR3 sequences, approximately 52% observed once, and the top ten hold around a sixth. The CDR3 consists of 17 residues. Germline CDR1 and CDR2: MNHEY and SVGAGI. V lost 0 bases, J lost 5 bases, and 14 bases lay in between. The source material was sorted CD4+, CD8+, or CD8+CD57+ T cells (not recorded which) from PBMCs. The receptor comes from a human donor in good health, serving as a control. The chain uses TRBV6-5 and TRBJ1-6; D unresolved. For the CDR3, the DNA is TGTGCCAGCAGTTACTCGGTTTCAGGAGAGAATAATTCACCCCTCCACTTT. Encoded protein: CASSYSVSGENNSPLHF.